Listed here are 4 T cell receptor beta chains from one sample, sequenced in a study of cytomegalovirus exposure and HLA in healthy donors. The PCR ran on 60 Vbeta and 13 Jbeta primers. Clones were read by immunoSEQ multiplex PCR, and TCRdb kept only the in-frame ones, dropping some. In the table there are about 190,000 clones, roughly 80% of which are singletons. Sample: PBMCs. These receptors were collected from a woman aged 50 to 60 in good health and CMV-seronegative.

The V call is TRBV10-2, the J call TRBJ1-2; 7 bases are shared with TRBD1. The germline V gene has CDR1 WSHSY and CDR2 SAAADI. Unmatched junction bases numbered 3, after V lost 6 bases and J lost 2 bases. CDR3 size: 13 residues. CDR3 sequence reads: CASRPTGNYGYTF. The CDR3 DNA reads TGCGCCAGCAGGCCGACAGGGAACTATGGCTACACCTTC.

V gene TRBV2 combines with J gene TRBJ2-3; 11 bases match TRBD2. V lost 4 bases and J lost 3; bases outside the gene matches: 3. This CDR3 region has 15 residues. CDR1 is SNHLY and CDR2 is FYNNEI in the germline V gene. The CDR3 protein is CASSGLAGRTDTQYF. CDR3 in DNA: TGTGCCAGCAGTGGACTAGCGGGGAGAACAGATACGCAGTATTTT. The full variable domain, with the rest looked up from reference TRBV2 and TRBJ2-3, is EPEVTQTPSHQVTQMGQEVILRCVPISNHLYFYWYRQILGQKVEFLVSFYNNEISEKSEIFDDQFSVERPDGSNFTLKIRSTKLEDSAMYFCASSGLAGRTDTQYFGPGTRLTVL.

V and J are TRBV6-5 and TRBJ1-1; possibly TRBD1 for D (6 bases). Germline-derived CDR1 and CDR2 are MNHEY and SVGAGI. This CDR3 region has 15 residues. V shed 6 bases and J shed 5 bases, with 19 bases lying between them. In DNA, the CDR3 is TGTGCCAGCAGCCTTTGGACAGCCCGAGGTACTGAAGCTTTCTTT. The encoded protein is CASSLWTARGTEAFF.

CDR3 bases: TGTGCCAGCAGTGAGGTGGCGGGGGGGCCCTATGAGCAGTTCTTC. As protein: CASSEVAGGPYEQFF. The V gene is TRBV2, the J gene TRBJ2-1, with TRBD2 matching over 9 bases. This CDR3 is built from 15 residues. Germline values: CDR1 SNHLY, CDR2 FYNNEI. The junction had 8 bases not matched to a gene; V was cut back by 3 bases and J by 8 bases.